This T cell receptor beta chain was captured by sequencing in a study of T cell responses to AZD1222 COVID-19 vaccine. Points from the study as a whole: Along spike, vaccine-associated CD4 TCRs were found throughout, with dominance at 160-218 and 743-854. Reportedly, nearly half of unique spike TCRs recognized epitopes outside B.1.351/B.1.1.7 mutations. The repertoires were collected only after the peak T cell response.

With respect to this clone: What it binds is not known.

The CDR3 is made up of 14 amino acids. Germline assignment: CDR1 SNHLY and CDR2 FYNNEI. V was cut by 0 bases and J by 4 bases, with 9 bases left in between. The method was immunoSEQ multiplex PCR; TCRdb's version includes in-frame clones alone and lacks a portion of them. The sample records 60,000 to 100,000 clones, 90% to 95% being singletons. Here the sequenced sample was peripheral blood, taken on day 0 of MenACWY control vaccination. The gene calls are TRBV2 and TRBJ1-2; D gene unclear. The sequence derives from an adult in good health. CDR3 loop: CASSEAARPYGYTF. The CDR3, as DNA: TGTGCCAGCAGTGAAGCCGCGAGACCCTATGGCTACACCTTC.